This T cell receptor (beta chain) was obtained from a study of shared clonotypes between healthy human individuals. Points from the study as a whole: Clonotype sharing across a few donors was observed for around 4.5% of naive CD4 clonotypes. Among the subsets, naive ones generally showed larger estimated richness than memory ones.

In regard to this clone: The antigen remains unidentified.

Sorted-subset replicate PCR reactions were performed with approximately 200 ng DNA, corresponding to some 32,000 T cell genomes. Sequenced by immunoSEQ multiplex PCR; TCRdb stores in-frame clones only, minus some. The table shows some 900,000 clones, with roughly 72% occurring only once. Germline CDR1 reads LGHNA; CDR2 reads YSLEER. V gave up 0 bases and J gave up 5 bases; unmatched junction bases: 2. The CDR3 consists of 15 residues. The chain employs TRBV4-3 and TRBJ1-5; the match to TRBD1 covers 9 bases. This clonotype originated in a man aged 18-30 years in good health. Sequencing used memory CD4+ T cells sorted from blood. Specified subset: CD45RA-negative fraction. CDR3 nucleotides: TGCGCCAGCAGCCAAGAGGACAGGGGCGATCAGCCCCAGCATTTT. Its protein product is CASSQEDRGDQPQHF.